The TCR beta chain described here comes from a study of OX40 agonist ivuxolimab in advanced cancers. At the level of the study: Dose-escalation subjects each had hepatocellular carcinoma, melanoma, renal cell or head and neck cancer. Whole-study findings and limits: Partial responders receiving 0.1-3.0 mg/kg showed among the lowest clonal expansion. By week 6 at 0.1 to 3.0 mg/kg, blood CD4+ and CD8+ T cells had expanded clonally.

Concerning this clone itself: Its target is unknown.

Sequencing used immunoSEQ multiplex PCR; TCRdb keeps in-frame clones, though not all of them. The sample has about 43,000 clones, 80% seen once. Germline CDR1 MNHNS, CDR2 SASEGT. This CDR3 region has 15 residues. The ends lost 3 bases at V and 7 bases at J; junction bases unmatched: 8. Collection of blood occurred at baseline, at cycle 4 day 1, and at cycle 7 day 1. The sequence was obtained from an adult with an advanced solid tumor such as melanoma, head and neck, liver or kidney cancer. The chain is built from TRBV6-1 and TRBJ1-5, with 8 positions matching TRBD1. The sample here was CD4+ or CD8+ T cells sorted from blood, taken in a trial of the OX40 agonist ivuxolimab. In nucleotides, the CDR3 is TGTGCCAGCAGTGACGGGCAGGGGGCAAAGCAGCCCCAGCATTTT. Its translation: CASSDGQGAKQPQHF.